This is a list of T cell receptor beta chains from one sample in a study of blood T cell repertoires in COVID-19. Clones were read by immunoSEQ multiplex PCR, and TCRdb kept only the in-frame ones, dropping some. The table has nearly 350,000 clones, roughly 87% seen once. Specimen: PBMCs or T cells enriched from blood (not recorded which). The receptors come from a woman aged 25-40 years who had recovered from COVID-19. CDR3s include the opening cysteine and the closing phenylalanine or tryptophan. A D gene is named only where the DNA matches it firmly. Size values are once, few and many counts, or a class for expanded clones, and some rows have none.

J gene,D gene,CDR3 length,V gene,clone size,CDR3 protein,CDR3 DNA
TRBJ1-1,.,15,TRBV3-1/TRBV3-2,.,CASSQDPVSNTEAFF,TGTGCCAGCAGCCAAGATCCAGTATCGAACACTGAAGCTTTCTTT
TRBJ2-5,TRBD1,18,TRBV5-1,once,CASSLAGITGGVGETQYF,TGCGCCAGCAGCTTGGCCGGGATTACAGGGGGCGTAGGGGAGACCCAGTACTTC
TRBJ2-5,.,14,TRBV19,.,CASSTFWGEETQYF,TGTGCCAGTAGTACCTTCTGGGGGGAAGAGACCCAGTACTTC
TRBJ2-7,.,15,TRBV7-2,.,CASSLGLRISYEQYF,TGTGCCAGCAGCTTAGGTTTGCGGATTTCCTACGAGCAGTACTTC
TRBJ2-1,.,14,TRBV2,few,CASSVLASVNEQFF,TGTGCCAGCAGTGTTTTGGCTTCAGTCAATGAGCAGTTCTTC
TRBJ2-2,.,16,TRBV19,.,CASTILGSGGAGELFF,TGTGCCAGTACAATACTAGGCAGCGGTGGGGCCGGGGAGCTGTTTTTT
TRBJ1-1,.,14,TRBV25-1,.,CASSTSGKNTEAFF,TGTGCCAGCAGTACCTCCGGGAAGAACACTGAAGCTTTCTTT
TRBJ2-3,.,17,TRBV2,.,CASSESTAFPFTDTQYF,TGTGCCAGCAGTGAATCGACAGCCTTTCCCTTCACAGATACGCAGTATTTT
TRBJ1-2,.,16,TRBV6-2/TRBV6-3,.,CASSYSKQAGSYGYTF,TGTGCCAGCAGTTACTCGAAGCAGGCCGGGAGCTATGGCTACACCTTC
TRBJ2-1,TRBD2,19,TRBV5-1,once,CASSEGLAGGPLTYNEQFF,TGCGCCAGCAGCGAAGGACTAGCGGGGGGGCCTCTGACCTACAATGAGCAGTTCTTC
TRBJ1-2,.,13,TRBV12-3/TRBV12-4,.,CASSLRDIFGYTF,TGTGCCAGCAGCCTCCGGGACATCTTTGGCTACACCTTC
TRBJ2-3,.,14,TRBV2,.,CASSELVSTDTQYF,TGTGCCAGCAGTGAACTAGTTAGTACAGATACGCAGTATTTT
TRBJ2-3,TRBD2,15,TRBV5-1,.,CASTWTSGGSDTQYF,TGCGCCAGCACCTGGACTAGCGGGGGTTCGGATACGCAGTATTTT
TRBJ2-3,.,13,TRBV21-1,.,CASSIDRGDTQYF,TGTGCCAGCAGCATAGACAGGGGTGATACGCAGTATTTT
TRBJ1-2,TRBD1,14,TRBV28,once,CASSLGQARGGYTF,TGTGCCAGCAGTCTCGGACAGGCGAGGGGTGGCTACACCTTC
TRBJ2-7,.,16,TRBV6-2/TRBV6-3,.,CASSLVGTKPTYEQYF,TGTGCCAGCAGCCTAGTGGGGACAAAGCCCACCTACGAGCAGTACTTC
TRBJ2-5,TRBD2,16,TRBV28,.,CASSLIAGGLLETQYF,TGTGCCAGCAGTCTAATAGCGGGGGGGTTGCTTGAGACCCAGTACTTC
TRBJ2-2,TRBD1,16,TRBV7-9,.,CASSTPTGANTGELFF,TGTGCCAGCAGCACCCCGACAGGGGCGAACACCGGGGAGCTGTTTTTT
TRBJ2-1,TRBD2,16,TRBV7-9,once,CASSLVGASGVYEQFF,TGTGCCAGCAGCTTAGTCGGGGCTAGCGGGGTTTATGAGCAGTTCTTC
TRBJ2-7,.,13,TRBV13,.,CASTAGRGYEQYF,TGTGCCAGCACTGCAGGGCGAGGCTACGAGCAGTACTTC
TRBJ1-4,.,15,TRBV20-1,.,CSASRAGDQGEKLFF,TGCAGTGCTAGTCGTGCGGGTGACCAAGGGGAAAAACTGTTTTTT
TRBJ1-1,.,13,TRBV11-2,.,CASSHRENTEAFF,TGTGCCAGCAGCCACCGGGAGAACACTGAAGCTTTCTTT
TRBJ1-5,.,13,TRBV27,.,CASSWQLNQPQHF,TGTGCCAGCAGCTGGCAGTTAAATCAGCCCCAGCATTTT
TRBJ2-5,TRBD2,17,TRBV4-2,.,CASSQEAHGASGETQYF,TGTGCCAGCAGCCAAGAAGCTCACGGGGCTAGCGGAGAGACCCAGTACTTC
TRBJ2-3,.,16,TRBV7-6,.,CASSLSGASFTDTQYF,TGTGCCAGCAGCTTAAGTGGGGCTAGTTTTACAGATACGCAGTATTTT
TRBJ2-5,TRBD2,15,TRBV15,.,CATSSSGGFQETQYF,TGTGCCACCAGCAGCAGCGGGGGGTTTCAAGAGACCCAGTACTTC
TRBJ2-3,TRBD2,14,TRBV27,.,CASRLAGRTDTQYF,TGTGCCAGCAGGCTAGCGGGGAGGACAGATACGCAGTATTTT
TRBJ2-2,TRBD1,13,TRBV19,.,CASSRDRVGELFF,TGTGCCAGTAGTCGGGACAGGGTCGGGGAGCTGTTTTTT
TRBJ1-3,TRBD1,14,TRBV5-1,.,CASSPGTEGNTIYF,TGCGCCAGCAGCCCCGGGACAGAAGGAAACACCATATATTTT
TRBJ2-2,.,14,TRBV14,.,CASSPLSYTGELFF,TGTGCCAGCAGCCCCCTTTCCTACACCGGGGAGCTGTTTTTT
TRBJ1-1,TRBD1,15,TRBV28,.,CASDEGQGAFTEAFF,TGTGCCAGCGACGAAGGGCAGGGGGCGTTCACTGAAGCTTTCTTT
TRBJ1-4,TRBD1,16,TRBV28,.,CASSFAPGQLNEKLFF,TGTGCCAGCAGTTTCGCCCCGGGACAGCTTAATGAAAAACTGTTTTTT
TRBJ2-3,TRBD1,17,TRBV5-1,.,CASSTSPGTGITDTQYF,TGCGCCAGCAGCACCTCCCCCGGGACAGGGATCACAGATACGCAGTATTTT
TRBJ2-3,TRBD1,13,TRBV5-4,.,CASSMTGPDTQYF,TGTGCCAGCAGCATGACAGGGCCAGATACGCAGTATTTT
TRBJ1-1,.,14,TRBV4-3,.,CASSHSTRGQKAFF,TGCGCCAGCAGCCATTCAACAAGAGGACAGAAAGCTTTCTTT
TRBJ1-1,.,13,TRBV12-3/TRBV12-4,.,CASTTGRNTEAFF,TGTGCCAGCACCACAGGGCGGAACACTGAAGCTTTCTTT
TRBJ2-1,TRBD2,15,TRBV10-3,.,CASGPGRGDYNEQFF,TGTGCCAGTGGGCCGGGGCGGGGGGACTACAATGAGCAGTTCTTC
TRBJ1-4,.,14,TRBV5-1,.,CASSLGQGDEKLFF,TGCGCCAGCAGCTTGGGGCAGGGCGATGAAAAACTGTTTTTT
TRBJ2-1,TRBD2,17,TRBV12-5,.,CASGLSLAGGSRNEQFF,TGTGCTAGTGGTTTGAGCCTAGCGGGGGGCTCGCGGAATGAGCAGTTCTTC
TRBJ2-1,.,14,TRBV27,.,CASSLTSSYNEQFF,TGTGCCAGCAGTTTAACGAGCTCCTACAATGAGCAGTTCTTC
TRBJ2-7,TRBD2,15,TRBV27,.,CASSLTGTSGYEQYF,TGTGCCAGCAGTTTAACGGGGACTAGCGGTTACGAGCAGTACTTC
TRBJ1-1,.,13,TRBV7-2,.,CASSFSVNTEAFF,TGTGCCAGCAGCTTTTCGGTGAACACTGAAGCTTTCTTT
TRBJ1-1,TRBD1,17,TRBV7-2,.,CASSRHRQGVRNTEAFF,TGTGCCAGCAGCAGACACCGACAGGGGGTAAGGAACACTGAAGCTTTCTTT
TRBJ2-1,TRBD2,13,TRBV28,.,CASQGLPDNEQFF,TGTGCCAGCCAGGGACTACCGGACAATGAGCAGTTCTTC
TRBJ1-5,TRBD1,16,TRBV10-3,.,CAISDRTGETNQPQHF,TGTGCCATCAGTGATCGAACAGGGGAGACCAATCAGCCCCAGCATTTT
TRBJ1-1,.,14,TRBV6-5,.,CASSPMVGSTEAFF,TGTGCCAGCAGTCCCATGGTTGGGAGCACTGAAGCTTTCTTT
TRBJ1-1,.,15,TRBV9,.,CASSRGGTGTTEAFF,TGTGCCAGCAGCCGCGGGGGTACAGGGACCACTGAAGCTTTCTTT
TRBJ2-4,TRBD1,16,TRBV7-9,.,CASSSQGNQGKNIQYF,TGTGCCAGCAGCTCACAGGGGAATCAAGGCAAAAACATTCAGTACTTC
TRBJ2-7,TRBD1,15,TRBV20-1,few,CSASALDRVGEEQYF,TGCAGTGCTAGTGCCCTAGACAGGGTGGGGGAGGAGCAGTACTTC
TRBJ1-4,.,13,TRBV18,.,CASSSATNEKLFF,TGTGCCAGCTCATCCGCAACTAATGAAAAACTGTTTTTT
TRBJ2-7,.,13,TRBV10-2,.,CASSRGGPYEQYF,TGCGCCAGCAGCCGAGGAGGGCCCTACGAGCAGTACTTC
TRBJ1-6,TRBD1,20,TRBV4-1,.,CASSQSLGTGGSSYNSPLHF,TGCGCCAGCAGCCAGAGCCTAGGGACAGGGGGAAGCTCCTATAATTCACCCCTCCACTTT
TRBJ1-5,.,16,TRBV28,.,CASSLGRTVSNQPQHF,TGTGCCAGCAGTCTCGGACGGACAGTTAGCAATCAGCCCCAGCATTTT
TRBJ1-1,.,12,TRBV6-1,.,CASSEGGTQAFF,TGTGCCAGCAGTGAGGGGGGGACGCAAGCTTTCTTT